There are a few counts of the clone carrying this TCR beta chain. This entry belongs to a study of shared clonotypes between healthy human individuals. The donor population consisted of healthy HIV-negative adults with no recent acute infections or vaccinations. Adults of Caucasian background living in Nashville, Tennessee made up all donors. CD45RA+ naive and CD45RA-negative memory subsets were separated from CD4+ cells. Original data processing: Junction-only sequences without quality scores were provided by ImmunoSEQ, so filtering was different. Only in-frame clones appear in the TCRdb table, and some are missing; sequencing was by immunoSEQ multiplex PCR. The V and J calls and clone size were taken over from that table, and D and trimming were inferred from the DNA. The sample contains 2,500,000 or so clones, about 90% of which appear only once. The CDR3 contains 15 residues. The V and J ends lost 5 bases and 8 bases respectively, with 18 bases between them. Germline loops: CDR1 SNHLY, CDR2 FYNNEI.

The sample comprised naive CD4+ T cells from PBMCs. Subset noted: CD45RA+ positively selected. The TCR comes from a man between 18 and 35 years old in good health. Some clones in this sample may be carry-over from other donors' samples. The V and J genes are TRBV2 and TRBJ1-4; D gene ambiguous. The CDR3 bases are TGTGCCAGCAGTCCTAATCACAGCGTATCGGAAAAACTGTTTTTT. As protein: CASSPNHSVSEKLFF.